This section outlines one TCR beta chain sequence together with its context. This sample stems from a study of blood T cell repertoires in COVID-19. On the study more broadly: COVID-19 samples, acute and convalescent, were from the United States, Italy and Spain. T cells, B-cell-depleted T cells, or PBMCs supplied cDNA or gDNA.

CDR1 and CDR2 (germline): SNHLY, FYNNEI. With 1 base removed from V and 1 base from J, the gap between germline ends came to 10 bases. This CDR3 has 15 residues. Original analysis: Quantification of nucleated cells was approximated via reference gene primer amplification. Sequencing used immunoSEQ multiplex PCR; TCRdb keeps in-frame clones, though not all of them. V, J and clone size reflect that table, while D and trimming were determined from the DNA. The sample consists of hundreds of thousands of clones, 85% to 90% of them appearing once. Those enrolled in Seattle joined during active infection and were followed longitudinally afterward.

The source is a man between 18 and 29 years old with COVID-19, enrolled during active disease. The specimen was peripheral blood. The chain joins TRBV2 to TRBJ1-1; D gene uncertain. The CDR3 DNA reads TGTGCCAGCAGTGAAGGAAGTTCCGGGAACACTGAAGCTTTCTTT. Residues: CASSEGSSGNTEAFF. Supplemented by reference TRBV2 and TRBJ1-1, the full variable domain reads EPEVTQTPSHQVTQMGQEVILRCVPISNHLYFYWYRQILGQKVEFLVSFYNNEISEKSEIFDDQFSVERPDGSNFTLKIRSTKLEDSAMYFCASSEGSSGNTEAFFGQGTRLTVV.